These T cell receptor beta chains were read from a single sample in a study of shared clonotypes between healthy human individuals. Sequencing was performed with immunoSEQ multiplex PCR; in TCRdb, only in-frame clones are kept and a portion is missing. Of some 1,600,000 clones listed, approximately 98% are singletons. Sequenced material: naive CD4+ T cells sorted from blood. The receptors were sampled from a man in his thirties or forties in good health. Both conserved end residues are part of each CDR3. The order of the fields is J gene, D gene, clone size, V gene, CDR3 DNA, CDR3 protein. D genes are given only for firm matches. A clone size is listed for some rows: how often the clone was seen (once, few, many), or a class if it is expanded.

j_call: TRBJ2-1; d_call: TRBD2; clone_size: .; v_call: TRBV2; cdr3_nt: TGTGCCAGCAGTCAAATAGCGGGTCTGTCCTACAATGAGCAGTTCTTC; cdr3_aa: CASSQIAGLSYNEQFF
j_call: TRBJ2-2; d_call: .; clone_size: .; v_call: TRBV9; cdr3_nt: TGTGCCAGCCGGCAGGGTGTTTCCGCGAACACCGGGGAGCTGTTTTTT; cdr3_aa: CASRQGVSANTGELFF
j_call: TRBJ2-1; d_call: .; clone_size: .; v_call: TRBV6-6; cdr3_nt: TGTGCCAGCAGACTATTGCGAGGAACCCGTTACAATGAGCAGTTCTTC; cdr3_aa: CASRLLRGTRYNEQFF
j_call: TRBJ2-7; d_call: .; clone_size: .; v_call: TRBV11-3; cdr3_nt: TGTGCCAGCAGCCCAAGCGGGCGCAGCTCCTACGAGCAGTACTTC; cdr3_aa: CASSPSGRSSYEQYF
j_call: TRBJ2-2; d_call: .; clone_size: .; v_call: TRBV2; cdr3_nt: TGTGCCAGCAGTGTCGGACTGACAGTGAACACCGGGGAGCTGTTTTTT; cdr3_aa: CASSVGLTVNTGELFF
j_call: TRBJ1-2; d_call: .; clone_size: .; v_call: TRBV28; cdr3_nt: TGTGCCAGCAGGGGCGCGGGGACGGGGCTCGGCTACACCTTC; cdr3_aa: CASRGAGTGLGYTF
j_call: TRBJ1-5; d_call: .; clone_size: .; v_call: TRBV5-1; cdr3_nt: TGCGCCAGCAGCTTCGGGACGGACAATCAGCCCCAGCATTTT; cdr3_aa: CASSFGTDNQPQHF
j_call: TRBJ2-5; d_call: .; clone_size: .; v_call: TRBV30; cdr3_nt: TGTGCCTGGGCTCAAGAGACCCAGTACTTC; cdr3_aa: CAWAQETQYF
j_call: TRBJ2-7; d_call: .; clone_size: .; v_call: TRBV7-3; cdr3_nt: TGTGCCAGCAGCTCGTCAGGGAATTTTGAGCAGTACTTC; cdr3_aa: CASSSSGNFEQYF
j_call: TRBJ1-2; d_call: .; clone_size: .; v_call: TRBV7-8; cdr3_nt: TGTGCCAGCAGTCCCGGGGCCAGCCTATATGGCTACACCTTC; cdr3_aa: CASSPGASLYGYTF
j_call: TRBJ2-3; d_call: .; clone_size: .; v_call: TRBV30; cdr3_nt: TGTGCCTGGAGTATCAAACAGGGTTACACAGATACGCAGTATTTT; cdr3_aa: CAWSIKQGYTDTQYF
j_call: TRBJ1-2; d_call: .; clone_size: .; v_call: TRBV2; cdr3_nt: TGTGCCAGCAGTGAGAGGCCGGGAGGGACGAGGGGCTACACCTTC; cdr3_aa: CASSERPGGTRGYTF
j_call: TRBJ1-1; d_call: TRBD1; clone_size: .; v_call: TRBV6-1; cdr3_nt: TGTGCCAGCAGTGAAAAGCCAAGGGGACAGGGAGCAGCTTTCTTT; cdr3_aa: CASSEKPRGQGAAFF
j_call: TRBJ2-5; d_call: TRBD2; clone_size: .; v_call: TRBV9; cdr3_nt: TGTGCCAGCAGCGTAGACGGGAGGGGAGAGACCCAGTACTTC; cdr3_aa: CASSVDGRGETQYF
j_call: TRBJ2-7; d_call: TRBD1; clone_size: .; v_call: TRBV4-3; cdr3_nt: TGCGCCAGCAGCCCCGAGGACAGGGTGGGGTACGAGCAGTACTTC; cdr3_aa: CASSPEDRVGYEQYF
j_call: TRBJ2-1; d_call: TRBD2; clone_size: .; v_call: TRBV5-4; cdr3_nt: TGTGCCAGCAGCTTGGCTCTAGCGGGAGGGAACAATGAGCAGTTCTTC; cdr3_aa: CASSLALAGGNNEQFF
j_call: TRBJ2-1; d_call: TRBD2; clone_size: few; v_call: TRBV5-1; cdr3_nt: TGCGCCAGCAGCTTAGCGGGAAGCTCCTACAATGAGCAGTTCTTC; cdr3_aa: CASSLAGSSYNEQFF
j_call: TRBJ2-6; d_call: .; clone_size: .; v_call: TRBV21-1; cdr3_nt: TGTGCCAGCAGCGGGCCCTCGGGGTCTGGGGCCAACGTCCTGACTTTC; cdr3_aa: CASSGPSGSGANVLTF
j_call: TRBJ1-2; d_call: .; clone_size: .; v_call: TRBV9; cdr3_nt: TGTGCCAGCAGCGCCCGACGGACAGATGACTATGGCTACACCTTC; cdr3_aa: CASSARRTDDYGYTF
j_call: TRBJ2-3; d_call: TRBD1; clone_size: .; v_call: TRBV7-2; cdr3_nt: TGTGCCAGCAGCTTTGACAGGGCCACAGATACGCAGTATTTT; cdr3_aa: CASSFDRATDTQYF
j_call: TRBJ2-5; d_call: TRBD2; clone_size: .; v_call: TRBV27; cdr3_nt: TGTGCCAGCAGTTTAAGGGGGACTAGCGGGAGGCACCAAGAGACCCAGTACTTC; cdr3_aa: CASSLRGTSGRHQETQYF
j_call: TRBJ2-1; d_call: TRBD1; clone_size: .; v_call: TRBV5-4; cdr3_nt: TGTGCCAGCAGCTTGGCGGACAGGGTTTACAATGAGCAGTTCTTC; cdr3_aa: CASSLADRVYNEQFF
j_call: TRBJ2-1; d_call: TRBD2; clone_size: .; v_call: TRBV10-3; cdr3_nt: TGTGCCATCAGGGGGACTAGCGGGAAGTACAATGAGCAGTTCTTC; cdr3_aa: CAIRGTSGKYNEQFF
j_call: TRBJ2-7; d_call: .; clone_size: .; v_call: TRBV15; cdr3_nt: TGTGCCACCAGCAGGCCGGACAGCGCTTACGAGCAGTACTTC; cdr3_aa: CATSRPDSAYEQYF
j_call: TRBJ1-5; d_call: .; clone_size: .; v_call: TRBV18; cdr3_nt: TGTGCCAGCTCACCGAATACTGGGGGAGATCAGCCCCAGCATTTT; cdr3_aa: CASSPNTGGDQPQHF
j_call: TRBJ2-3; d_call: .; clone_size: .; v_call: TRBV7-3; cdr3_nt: TGTGCCAGCAGCTTGGGACGCTCGTGGGGCACAGATACGCAGTATTTT; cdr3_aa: CASSLGRSWGTDTQYF
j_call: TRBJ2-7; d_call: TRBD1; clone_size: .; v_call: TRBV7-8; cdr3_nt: TGTGCCAGCAGCCAGGGGGTCTACGAGCAGTACTTC; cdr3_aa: CASSQGVYEQYF
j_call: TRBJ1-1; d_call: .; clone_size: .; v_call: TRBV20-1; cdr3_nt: TGCAGTGCTAAGACAGTACCTGAAGCTTTCTTT; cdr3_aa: CSAKTVPEAFF
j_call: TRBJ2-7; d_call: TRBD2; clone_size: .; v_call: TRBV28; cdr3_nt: TGTGCCAGCGGGAGGGTCCCACAAGGCCTAAGCTCCTACGAGCAGTACTTC; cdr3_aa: CASGRVPQGLSSYEQYF
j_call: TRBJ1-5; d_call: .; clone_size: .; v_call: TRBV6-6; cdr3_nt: TGTGCCAGCAGTCTCCAGACAGGCGGTCTGCCCCAGCATTTT; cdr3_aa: CASSLQTGGLPQHF
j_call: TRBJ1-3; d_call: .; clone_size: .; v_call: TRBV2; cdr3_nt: TGTGCCAGCAGTTCTAGGAGGAACTCTGGAAACACCATATATTTT; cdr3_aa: CASSSRRNSGNTIYF
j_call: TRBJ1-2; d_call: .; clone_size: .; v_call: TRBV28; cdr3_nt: TGTGCCAGCAGTACGCGGGCAGGGTTTGGTGGCTACACCTTC; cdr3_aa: CASSTRAGFGGYTF
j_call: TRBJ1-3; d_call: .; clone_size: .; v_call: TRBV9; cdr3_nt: TGTGCCAGCAGCGTCTCAGATTTCTCTGGAAACACCATATATTTT; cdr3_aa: CASSVSDFSGNTIYF
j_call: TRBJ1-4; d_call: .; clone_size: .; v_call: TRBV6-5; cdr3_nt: TGTGCCAGCAGCGTGACAGGCTTTAATGAAAAACTGTTTTTT; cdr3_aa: CASSVTGFNEKLFF
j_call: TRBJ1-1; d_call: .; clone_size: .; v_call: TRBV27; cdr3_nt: TGTGCCAGCAGTTTAAGGGGCGCGGAGTCTGAAGCTTTCTTT; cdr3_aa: CASSLRGAESEAFF
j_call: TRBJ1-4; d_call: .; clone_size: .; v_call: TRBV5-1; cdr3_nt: TGCGCCAGCCGACTGGCAGAAAAACTGTTTTTT; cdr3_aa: CASRLAEKLFF
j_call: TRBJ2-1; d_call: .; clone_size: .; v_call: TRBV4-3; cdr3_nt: TGCGCCAGCAGCCAAGCCCGAAGGGGAATTGATGAGCAGTTCTTC; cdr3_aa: CASSQARRGIDEQFF
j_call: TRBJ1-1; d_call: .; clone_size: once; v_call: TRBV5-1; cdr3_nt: TGCGCCAGCAGCCCCCCTGACAGGCCGCCGGGAGGAGCTTTCTTT; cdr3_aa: CASSPPDRPPGGAFF
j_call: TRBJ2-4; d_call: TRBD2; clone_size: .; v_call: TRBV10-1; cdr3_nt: TGCGCCAGCAGTGAGACTAGCGGGGAAAACATTCAGTACTTC; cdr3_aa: CASSETSGENIQYF
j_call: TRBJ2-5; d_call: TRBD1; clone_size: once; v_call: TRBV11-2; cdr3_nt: TGTGCCAGCAGCTTCGACAGGGGGCGGAGAGAGACCCAGTACTTC; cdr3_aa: CASSFDRGRRETQYF
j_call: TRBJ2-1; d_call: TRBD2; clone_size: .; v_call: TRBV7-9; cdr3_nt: TGTGCCAGCAGCCCAGACTCTAGCGGGAGAGCGTCTTTAAATGAGCAGTTCTTC; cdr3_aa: CASSPDSSGRASLNEQFF
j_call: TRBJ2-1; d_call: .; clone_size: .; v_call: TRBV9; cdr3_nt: TGTGCCAGCAGCGTAGGTAGCGGCCGAACTTACAATGAGCAGTTCTTC; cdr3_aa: CASSVGSGRTYNEQFF
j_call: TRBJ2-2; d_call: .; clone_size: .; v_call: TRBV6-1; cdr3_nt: TGTGCCAGCAGTGAGTTGGGGCTAGCGACTAACACCGGGGAGCTGTTTTTT; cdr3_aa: CASSELGLATNTGELFF
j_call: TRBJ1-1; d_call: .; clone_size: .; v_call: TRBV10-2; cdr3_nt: TGCGCCAGCAGTGTACGTCTGGTGAACACTGAAGCTTTCTTT; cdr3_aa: CASSVRLVNTEAFF
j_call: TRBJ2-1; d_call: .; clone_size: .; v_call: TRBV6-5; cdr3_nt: TGTGCCAGCAGCCTACAGGGCCCCTACAATGAGCAGTTCTTC; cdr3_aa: CASSLQGPYNEQFF
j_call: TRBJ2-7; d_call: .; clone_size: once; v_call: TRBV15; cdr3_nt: TGTGCCACCAGCAGAGTCCTTGGGGAGGTTGATTTCGAGCAGTACTTC; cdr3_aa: CATSRVLGEVDFEQYF
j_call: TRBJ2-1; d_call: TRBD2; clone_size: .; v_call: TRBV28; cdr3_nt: TGTGCCAGCAGTACCCCCTCGGGACTAGCGGGAGGAAATGAGCAGTTCTTC; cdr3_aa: CASSTPSGLAGGNEQFF
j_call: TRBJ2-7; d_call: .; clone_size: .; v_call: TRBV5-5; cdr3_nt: TGTGCCAGCAGCTTCGACAGGATCAGCTCCTACGAGCAGTACTTC; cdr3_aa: CASSFDRISSYEQYF
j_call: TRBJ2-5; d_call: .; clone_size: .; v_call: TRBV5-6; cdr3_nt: TGTGCCAGCAGGGGACCCGGAGGCATCCAAGAGACCCAGTACTTC; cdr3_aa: CASRGPGGIQETQYF
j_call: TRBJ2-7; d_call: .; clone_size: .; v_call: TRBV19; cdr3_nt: TGTGCCAGTAGCACTCAGGGGTCCATCTACGAGCAGTACTTC; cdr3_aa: CASSTQGSIYEQYF